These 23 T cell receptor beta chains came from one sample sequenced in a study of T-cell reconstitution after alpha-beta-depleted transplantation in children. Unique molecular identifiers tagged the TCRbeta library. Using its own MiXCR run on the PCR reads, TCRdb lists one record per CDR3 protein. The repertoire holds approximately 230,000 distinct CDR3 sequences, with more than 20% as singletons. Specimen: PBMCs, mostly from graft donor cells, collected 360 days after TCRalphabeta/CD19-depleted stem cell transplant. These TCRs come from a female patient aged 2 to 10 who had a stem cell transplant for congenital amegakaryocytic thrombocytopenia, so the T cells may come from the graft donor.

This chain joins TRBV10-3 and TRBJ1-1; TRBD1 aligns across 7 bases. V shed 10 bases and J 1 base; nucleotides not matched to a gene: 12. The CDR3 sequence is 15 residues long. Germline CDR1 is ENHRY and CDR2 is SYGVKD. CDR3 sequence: CATHTGEVRNTEAFF. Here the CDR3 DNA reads TGTGCCACCCACACAGGGGAAGTTAGGAACACTGAAGCTTTCTTT.

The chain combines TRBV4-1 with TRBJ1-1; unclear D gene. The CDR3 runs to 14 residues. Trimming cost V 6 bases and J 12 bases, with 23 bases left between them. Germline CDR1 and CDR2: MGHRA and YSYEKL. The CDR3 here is CASSYVLRDQKTFF. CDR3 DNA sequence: TGCGCCAGCAGTTATGTTTTGAGAGACCAAAAAACTTTCTTT.

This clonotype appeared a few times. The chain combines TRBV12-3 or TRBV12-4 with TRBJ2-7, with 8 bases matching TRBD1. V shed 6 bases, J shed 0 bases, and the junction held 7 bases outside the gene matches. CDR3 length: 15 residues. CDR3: CASRKTGQASYEQYF. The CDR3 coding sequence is TGTGCCAGCAGAAAAACGGGACAGGCCTCCTACGAGCAGTACTTC.

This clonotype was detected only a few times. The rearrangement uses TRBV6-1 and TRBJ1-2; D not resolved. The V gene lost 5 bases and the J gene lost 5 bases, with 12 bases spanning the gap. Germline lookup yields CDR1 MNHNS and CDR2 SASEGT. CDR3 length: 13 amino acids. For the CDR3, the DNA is TGTGCCAGCAGTCGACATGCTTCATATGGCTACACCTTC. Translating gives CASSRHASYGYTF.

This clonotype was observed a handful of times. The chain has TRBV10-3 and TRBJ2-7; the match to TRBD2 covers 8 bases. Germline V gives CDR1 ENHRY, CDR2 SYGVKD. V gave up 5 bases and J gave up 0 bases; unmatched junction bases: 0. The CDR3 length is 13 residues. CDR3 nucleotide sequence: TGTGCCATCAGTAGCGGGAGCTCCTACGAGCAGTACTTC. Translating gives CAISSGSSYEQYF.

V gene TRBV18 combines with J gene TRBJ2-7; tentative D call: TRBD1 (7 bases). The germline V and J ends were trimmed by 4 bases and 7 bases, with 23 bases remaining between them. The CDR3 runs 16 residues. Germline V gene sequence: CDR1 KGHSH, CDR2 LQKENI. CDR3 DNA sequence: TGTGCCAGCTCACTCAATGAAGGCGGGGCAGGGGGTGAGCAGTACTTC. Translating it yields CASSLNEGGAGGEQYF.

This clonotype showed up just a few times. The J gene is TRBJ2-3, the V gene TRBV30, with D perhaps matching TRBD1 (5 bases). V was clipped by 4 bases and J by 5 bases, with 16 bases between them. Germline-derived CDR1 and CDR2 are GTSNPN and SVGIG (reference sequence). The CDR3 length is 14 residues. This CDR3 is CAWTFRGAVDTQYF. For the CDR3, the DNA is TGTGCCTGGACGTTTCGTGGGGCAGTAGATACGCAGTATTTT.

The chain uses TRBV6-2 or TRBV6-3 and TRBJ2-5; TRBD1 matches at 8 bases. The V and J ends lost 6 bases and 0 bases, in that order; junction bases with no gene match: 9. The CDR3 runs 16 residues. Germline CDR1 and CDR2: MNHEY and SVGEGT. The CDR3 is CASSPNRGSYQETQYF. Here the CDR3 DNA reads TGTGCCAGCAGCCCTAACAGGGGGAGCTACCAAGAGACCCAGTACTTC.

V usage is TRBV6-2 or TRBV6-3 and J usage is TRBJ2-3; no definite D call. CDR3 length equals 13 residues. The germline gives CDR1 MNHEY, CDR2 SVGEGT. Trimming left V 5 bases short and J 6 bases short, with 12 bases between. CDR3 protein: CASSGWRLDTQYF. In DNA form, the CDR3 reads TGTGCCAGCAGTGGGTGGCGACTTGATACGCAGTATTTT.

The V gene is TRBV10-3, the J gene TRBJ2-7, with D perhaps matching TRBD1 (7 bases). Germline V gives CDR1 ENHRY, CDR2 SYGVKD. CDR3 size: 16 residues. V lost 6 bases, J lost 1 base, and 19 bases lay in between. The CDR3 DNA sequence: TGTGCCATCAGGGATGCGGGGACAGCACTATCCTACGAGCAGTACTTC. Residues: CAIRDAGTALSYEQYF.

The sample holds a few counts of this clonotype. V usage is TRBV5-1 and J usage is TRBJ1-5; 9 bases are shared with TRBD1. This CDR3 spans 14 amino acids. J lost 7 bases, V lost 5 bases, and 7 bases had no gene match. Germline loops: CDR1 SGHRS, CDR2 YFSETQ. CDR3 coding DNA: TGCGCCAGCAGGCGGGACAGGGTTGACCAGCCCCAGCATTTT. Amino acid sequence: CASRRDRVDQPQHF.

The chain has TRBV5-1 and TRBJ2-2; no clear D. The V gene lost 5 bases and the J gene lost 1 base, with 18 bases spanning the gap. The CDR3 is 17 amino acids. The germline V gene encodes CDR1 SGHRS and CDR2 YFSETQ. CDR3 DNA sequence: TGCGCCAGCAGTCATTCTAGGGTAGGGCAGAACACCGGGGAGCTGTTTTTT. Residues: CASSHSRVGQNTGELFF.

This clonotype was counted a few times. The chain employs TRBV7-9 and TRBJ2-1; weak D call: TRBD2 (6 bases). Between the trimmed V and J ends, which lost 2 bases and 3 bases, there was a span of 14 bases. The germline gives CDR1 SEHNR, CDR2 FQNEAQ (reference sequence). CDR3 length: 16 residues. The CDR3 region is CASSLIVAENYNEQFF. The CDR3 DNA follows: TGTGCCAGCAGCTTAATTGTAGCGGAAAACTACAATGAGCAGTTCTTC.

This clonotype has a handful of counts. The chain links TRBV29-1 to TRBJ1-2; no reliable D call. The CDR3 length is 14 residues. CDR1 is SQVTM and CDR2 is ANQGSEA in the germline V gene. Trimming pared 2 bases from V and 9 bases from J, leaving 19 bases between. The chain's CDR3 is CSVERSDWGMSYTF. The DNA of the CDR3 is TGCAGCGTTGAACGGTCTGACTGGGGAATGAGCTACACCTTC.

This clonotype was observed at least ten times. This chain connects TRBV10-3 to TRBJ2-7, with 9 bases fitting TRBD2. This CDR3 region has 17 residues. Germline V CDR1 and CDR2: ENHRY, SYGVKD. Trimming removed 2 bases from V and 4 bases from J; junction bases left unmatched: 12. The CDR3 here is CAISEGIQSGRQYEQYF. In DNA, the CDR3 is TGTGCCATCAGTGAGGGGATCCAGAGCGGGAGGCAGTACGAGCAGTACTTC.

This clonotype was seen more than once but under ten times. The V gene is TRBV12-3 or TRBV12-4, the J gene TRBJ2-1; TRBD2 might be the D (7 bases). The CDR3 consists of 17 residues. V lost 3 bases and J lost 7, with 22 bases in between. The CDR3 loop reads CASSFSRGGLRGNEQFF. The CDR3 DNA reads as TGTGCCAGCAGTTTCTCAAGGGGGGGCCTAAGGGGAAATGAGCAGTTCTTC.

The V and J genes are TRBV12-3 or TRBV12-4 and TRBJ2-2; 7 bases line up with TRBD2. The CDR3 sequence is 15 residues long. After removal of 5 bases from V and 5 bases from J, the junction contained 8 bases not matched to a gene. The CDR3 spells CASSTAGRRTGELFF. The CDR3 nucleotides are TGTGCCAGCAGTACAGCCGGGAGGCGGACCGGGGAGCTGTTTTTT.

The CDR3 nucleotides read TGTGCCAGCAGCCCAGGGACAGGGTATGAGCAGTTCTTC. It is translated as CASSPGTGYEQFF. This chain connects TRBV14 to TRBJ2-1; 9 nucleotides agree with TRBD1. This CDR3 is 13 amino acids long. Germline values: CDR1 SGHDN, CDR2 FVKESK. With 4 bases clipped from V and 8 bases from J, the junction kept 3 bases outside the gene matches.

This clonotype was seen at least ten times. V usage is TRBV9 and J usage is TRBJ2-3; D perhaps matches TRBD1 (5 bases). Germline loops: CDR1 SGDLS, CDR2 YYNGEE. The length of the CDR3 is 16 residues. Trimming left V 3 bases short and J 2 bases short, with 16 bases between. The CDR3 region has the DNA TGTGCCAGCAGCGCTTCAACGACAGTAGTCACAGATACGCAGTATTTT. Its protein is CASSASTTVVTDTQYF.

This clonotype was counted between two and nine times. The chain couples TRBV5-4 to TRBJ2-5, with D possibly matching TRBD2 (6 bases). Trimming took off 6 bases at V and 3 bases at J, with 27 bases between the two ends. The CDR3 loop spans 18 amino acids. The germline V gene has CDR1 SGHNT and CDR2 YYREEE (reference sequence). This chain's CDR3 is CASTPQWAGGNVKETQYF. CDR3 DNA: TGTGCCAGCACCCCCCAATGGGCCGGAGGGAATGTTAAAGAGACCCAGTACTTC. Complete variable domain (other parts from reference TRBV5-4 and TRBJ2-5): ETGVTQSPTHLIKTRGQQVTLRCSSQSGHNTVSWYQQALGQGPQFIFQYYREEENGRGNFPPRFSGLQFPNYSSELNVNALELDDSALYLCASTPQWAGGNVKETQYFGPGTRLLVL.

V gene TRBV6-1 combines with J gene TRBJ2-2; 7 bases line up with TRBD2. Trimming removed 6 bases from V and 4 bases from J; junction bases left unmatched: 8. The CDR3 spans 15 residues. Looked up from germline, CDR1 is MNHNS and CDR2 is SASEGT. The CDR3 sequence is CASSRGTGGTGELFF. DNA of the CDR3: TGTGCCAGCAGCCGGGGGACGGGGGGCACCGGGGAGCTGTTTTTT.

The CDR3 loop reads CASRHAGYREETQYF. CDR3 DNA sequence: TGTGCCAGCAGGCATGCGGGGTACCGGGAAGAGACCCAGTACTTC. This chain links TRBV28 with TRBJ2-5; D possibly corresponds to TRBD2 (6 bases). Trimming stripped 6 bases from V and 3 bases from J, with 17 bases between. The CDR3 is 15 residues long. Germline CDR1 MDHEN, CDR2 SYDVKM.

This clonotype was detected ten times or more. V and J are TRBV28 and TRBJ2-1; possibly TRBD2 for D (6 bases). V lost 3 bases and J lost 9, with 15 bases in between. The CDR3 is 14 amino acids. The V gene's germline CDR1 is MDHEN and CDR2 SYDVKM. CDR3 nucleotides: TGTGCCAGCAGTTTGGGACTGGCTTTTGGTGAGCAGTTCTTC. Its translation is CASSLGLAFGEQFF.